Below are 11 T cell receptor beta chains sequenced from a single sample in a study of cytomegalovirus exposure and HLA in healthy donors. Primers for the PCR totalled 60 Vbeta and 13 Jbeta. The repertoire was sequenced with immunoSEQ multiplex PCR; TCRdb's copy has only in-frame clones and lacks some. The profile shows tens of thousands of clones, more than 70% of them singletons. The sample consisted of PBMCs. All receptors derive from a woman in her thirties or forties in good health and CMV-seropositive.

CDR3 coding DNA: TGTGCCAGCAGCGTAGCGACTAGCGGGGGGGATCGAAATACGCAGTATTTT. This sequence encodes CASSVATSGGDRNTQYF. The rearrangement joins TRBV9 to TRBJ2-3, with 14 bases identical to TRBD2. Per germline, CDR1 SGDLS and CDR2 YYNGEE. The CDR3 loop spans 17 amino acids. V lost 0 bases, J lost 7 bases, and 7 bases stayed unmatched.

The rearrangement links TRBV2 to TRBJ1-1, with D perhaps matching TRBD1 (6 bases). CDR3 size: 13 residues. The V end was cut by 11 bases, the J end by 2 bases, with 15 bases between. CDR1 and CDR2 (germline): SNHLY, FYNNEI. This CDR3 reads CASMLDSNTEAFF. The DNA of the CDR3 is TGTGCCTCCATGTTGGACAGCAACACTGAAGCTTTCTTT.

The genes are TRBV2 and TRBJ2-3, with 8 bases that match TRBD2. CDR3 length: 15 residues. The germline gives CDR1 SNHLY, CDR2 FYNNEI. V was pared by 2 bases and J by 2 bases, with 3 bases of the junction left unmatched. The CDR3 DNA reads as TGTGCCAGCAGTGAACGGCGGGGGGACACAGATACGCAGTATTTT. Its protein product is CASSERRGDTDTQYF. Complete variable domain (other parts from reference TRBV2 and TRBJ2-3): EPEVTQTPSHQVTQMGQEVILRCVPISNHLYFYWYRQILGQKVEFLVSFYNNEISEKSEIFDDQFSVERPDGSNFTLKIRSTKLEDSAMYFCASSERRGDTDTQYFGPGTRLTVL.

This sequence joins TRBV9 and TRBJ1-4; D uncertain. The CDR3 has 15 residues. Germline CDR1 reads SGDLS; CDR2 reads YYNGEE. Deletions cut 0 bases from V and 4 bases from J, with 10 bases between. CDR3 residues: CASSVGGRRNEKLFF. CDR3 nucleotide sequence: TGTGCCAGCAGCGTAGGAGGAAGACGTAATGAAAAACTGTTTTTT.

This clone was counted only a few times. V usage is TRBV9 and J usage is TRBJ1-1; TRBD1 is a possible D gene (5 bases). Germline CDR1 SGDLS, CDR2 YYNGEE. With 1 base removed from V and 1 base from J, the gap between germline ends came to 8 bases. The CDR3 extends over 14 amino acids. The CDR3 nucleotides are TGTGCCAGCAGCGTACAGGGTACGAACACTGAAGCTTTCTTT. Protein product: CASSVQGTNTEAFF.

The chain uses TRBV2 and TRBJ2-3; 9 nucleotides align to TRBD1. V trimming: 7 bases; J trimming: 1 base; junction bases outside the gene matches: 12. Germline loops: CDR1 SNHLY, CDR2 FYNNEI. CDR3 size: 17 residues. DNA of the CDR3: TGTGCCAGCACCGGGACAGGGCCTACCCATGGCACAGATACGCAGTATTTT. It encodes CASTGTGPTHGTDTQYF.

This rearrangement joins TRBV9 to TRBJ2-1, with 10 bases fitting TRBD2. Per the germline V gene, CDR1 is SGDLS and CDR2 is YYNGEE. The CDR3 sequence is 14 residues long. The V segment lost 4 bases and the J segment 5 bases; nucleotides outside the gene matches: 3. The CDR3 spells CASSPGLADNEQFF. For the CDR3, the DNA is TGTGCCAGCAGCCCAGGACTAGCGGACAATGAGCAGTTCTTC.

The chain joins TRBV12-5 to TRBJ1-4, with D tentatively TRBD1 (6 bases). Germline V gives CDR1 LGHNT, CDR2 FRNRAP. The CDR3 has 15 amino acids. With 3 bases removed from V and 5 bases from J, the gap between germline ends came to 13 bases. This CDR3 reads CASGFGQQPNEKLFF. The CDR3, as DNA: TGTGCTAGTGGTTTTGGACAGCAACCGAATGAAAAACTGTTTTTT.

This clone appeared a few times. The CDR3 DNA sequence: TGTGCCAGCAGTGAAGCGCTCCAGGTACAATCCGAGACCCAGTACTTC. Amino acid sequence: CASSEALQVQSETQYF. This rearrangement joins TRBV2 to TRBJ2-5; D is uncertain. With 0 bases removed from V and 5 bases from J, the gap between germline ends came to 16 bases. The V gene's germline CDR1 is SNHLY and CDR2 FYNNEI. This CDR3 region has 16 residues.

This clone was seen more than once but under ten times. The chain carries TRBV6-6 and TRBJ1-1; the D gene is possibly TRBD1 (5 bases). Germline loops: CDR1 MNHNY, CDR2 SVGAGI (reference sequence). The length of the CDR3 is 14 residues. Trimming removed 7 bases at V and 1 base at J, with 13 bases between. In nucleotides, the CDR3 is TGTGCCAGCATGGAGGGGCCGCAGAACACTGAAGCTTTCTTT. This sequence encodes CASMEGPQNTEAFF.

This clone has a handful of counts. The chain recombines TRBV9 with TRBJ2-1, with 8 bases identical to TRBD2. Looked up from germline, CDR1 is SGDLS and CDR2 is YYNGEE. V gave up 5 bases and J gave up 9 bases; unmatched junction bases: 10. The CDR3 totals 14 residues. The CDR3 sequence: CASRRSGGEGEQFF. The CDR3 DNA follows: TGTGCCAGCAGAAGATCGGGGGGGGAGGGTGAGCAGTTCTTC.